What follows is one T cell receptor beta chain and its context. No antigen is known for it. Generated by immunoSEQ multiplex PCR, the TCRdb table keeps only in-frame clones and is missing some. The table lists 15,000 to 20,000 clones, less than 55% of them singletons, with approximately 15% in the top ten. These data are taken from a study of tumor-infiltrating lymphocytes in localized non-small cell lung cancer. Regarding the study as a whole: Tumors had more T cell infiltration than uninvolved lung, per TCRbeta sequencing and CD3 counts.

Sequencing was performed on lung tumor tissue. The receptor comes from a human donor with non-small cell lung cancer.

The CDR3 is CAWSLRTALSYEQYF. The CDR3, as DNA: TGTGCCTGGAGTCTAAGGACAGCCCTCTCCTACGAGCAGTACTTC. V and J are TRBV30 and TRBJ2-7, with D possibly TRBD1 on 6 matching bases. The CDR3 has 15 amino acids. Trimming removed 2 bases at V and 0 bases at J, with 14 bases between. The germline CDR1 and CDR2 sequences are GTSNPN and SVGIG (reference sequence). Based on the CDR3 plus reference TRBV30 and TRBJ2-7, the full variable domain is SQTIHQWPATLVQPVGSPLSLECTVEGTSNPNLYWYRQAAGRGLQLLFYSVGIGQISSEVPQNLSASRPQDRQFILSSKKLLLSDSGFYLCAWSLRTALSYEQYFGPGTRLTVT.